These T cell receptor beta chains were read from a single sample in a study of control samples from healthy donors and cancer patients. Sequencing was performed with immunoSEQ multiplex PCR; in TCRdb, only in-frame clones are kept and a portion is missing. In the table there are around 100,000 clones, more than 90% of which are singletons. The sequencing input was blood. The receptors shown here come from a human donor in good health. The donor label of this sample is uncertain. Both conserved end residues are part of each CDR3. D genes are given only for firm matches. Clone size is given for some rows only: seen once, a few or many times, or a class if the clone is expanded.

TRBJ2-3	TRBV4-1	-	-	TGCGCCAGCAGCCAAGATCGGGCGGGTACCACAGATACGCAGTATTTT	CASSQDRAGTTDTQYF
TRBJ2-5	TRBV7-2	-	-	TGTGCCAGCAGCTTAGCTCCGGGGGCAAGAGAGACCCAGTACTTC	CASSLAPGARETQYF
TRBJ1-2	TRBV19	-	-	TGTGCCAGTAGGAAGGAGTTCGGTGGCTACACCTTC	CASRKEFGGYTF
TRBJ1-3	TRBV12-5	once	-	TGTGCTAGTGGTTTGGTCGGCGGACCAAGGAGAAACACCATATATTTT	CASGLVGGPRRNTIYF
TRBJ2-6	TRBV25-1	-	TRBD2	TGTGCCAGCAGTGAAAGGGGAGGGGCTGACCTGACTTTC	CASSERGGADLTF
TRBJ1-1	TRBV5-1	-	-	TGCGCCAGCAGATCGGGCAGCATGAACACTGAAGCTTTCTTT	CASRSGSMNTEAFF
TRBJ2-5	TRBV2	-	-	TGTGCCAGCATAGGTTCGGTCCTTGAGACCCAGTACTTC	CASIGSVLETQYF
TRBJ2-5	TRBV27	-	TRBD2	TGTGCCAGCAGTTTAGCGGGGGGTCTCCAAGAGACCCAGTACTTC	CASSLAGGLQETQYF
TRBJ2-5	TRBV11-1	once	TRBD2	TGTGCCAGCAGCTTAGACCCTAGCGGGTACCAAGAGACCCAGTACTTC	CASSLDPSGYQETQYF
TRBJ1-3	TRBV15	-	TRBD1	TGTGCCACCAGCAGAGAAGTAGGACAGGGCGTCTCTGGAAACACCATATATTTT	CATSREVGQGVSGNTIYF
TRBJ1-2	TRBV5-1	-	-	TGCGCCAGCAGCTTGGATACAGGGCAGATCTATGGCTACACCTTC	CASSLDTGQIYGYTF
TRBJ1-5	TRBV4-1	-	-	TGCGCCAGCAGCCAAGAAGGGCAGGGGCCTCAGCCCCAGCATTTT	CASSQEGQGPQPQHF
TRBJ2-6	TRBV4-1	-	-	TGCGCCAGCAGCCAAGAAACTACAGGAGGTATCCGTGGGGCCAACGTCCTGACTTTC	CASSQETTGGIRGANVLTF
TRBJ1-4	TRBV2	-	-	TGTGCCACTTCCGGGGCGCTGTCTAATGAAAAACTGTTTTTT	CATSGALSNEKLFF
TRBJ2-5	TRBV6-2/TRBV6-3	-	TRBD1	TGTGCCAGCAGTAAGGACAGGGGAAGAGAGACCCAGTACTTC	CASSKDRGRETQYF
TRBJ2-2	TRBV6-5	-	-	TGTGCCAGCATGGCCGCCAACACCGGGGAGCTGTTTTTT	CASMAANTGELFF
TRBJ2-7	TRBV11-3	-	-	TGTGCCAGCAGCTTACGACCAGGGACGTCAGACGAGCAGTACTTC	CASSLRPGTSDEQYF
TRBJ2-6	TRBV5-6	-	-	TGTGCCAGCCGGGGTATGCCTGGGGCCAACGTCCTGACTTTC	CASRGMPGANVLTF
TRBJ1-2	TRBV30	-	TRBD1	TGTGCCTGGAGCCTACTGGACAGGAGAGATCCCGATGGCTACACCTTC	CAWSLLDRRDPDGYTF
TRBJ1-2	TRBV6-5	-	-	TGTGCCAGCAGTTACTCGAAACCGATCTTCTATGGCTACACCTTC	CASSYSKPIFYGYTF
TRBJ1-1	TRBV11-2	-	-	TGTGCCAGCAGCCAAGGGGAGGGCATGAACACTGAAGCTTTCTTT	CASSQGEGMNTEAFF
TRBJ2-5	TRBV9	-	-	TGTGCCAGCAGCGTAGTTGACGGGTCCCCCCAAGAGACCCAGTACTTC	CASSVVDGSPQETQYF
TRBJ1-2	TRBV28	-	TRBD1	TGTGCCAGCAGTTTGACAGGGGGCAACTCCTATGGCTACACCTTC	CASSLTGGNSYGYTF
TRBJ2-3	TRBV2	-	-	TGTGCCAGCAGTGGACAGCCTGGCGCAGATACGCAGTATTTT	CASSGQPGADTQYF
TRBJ2-7	TRBV10-2	-	-	TGCGCCAGTGGCGACGGCTACGAGCAGTACTTC	CASGDGYEQYF
TRBJ2-5	TRBV28	-	TRBD2	TGTGCCAGCCTACTAGCGGGAGGCAAAGAGACCCAGTACTTC	CASLLAGGKETQYF
TRBJ2-6	TRBV19	once	-	TGTGCCAGTAGTCCCCGACAGGATTCTTCTGGGGCCAACGTCCTGACTTTC	CASSPRQDSSGANVLTF
TRBJ1-4	TRBV4-3	-	-	TGCGCCAGCAGCCAAGATAAAGGGCGTCGGAATGAAAAACTGTTTTTT	CASSQDKGRRNEKLFF